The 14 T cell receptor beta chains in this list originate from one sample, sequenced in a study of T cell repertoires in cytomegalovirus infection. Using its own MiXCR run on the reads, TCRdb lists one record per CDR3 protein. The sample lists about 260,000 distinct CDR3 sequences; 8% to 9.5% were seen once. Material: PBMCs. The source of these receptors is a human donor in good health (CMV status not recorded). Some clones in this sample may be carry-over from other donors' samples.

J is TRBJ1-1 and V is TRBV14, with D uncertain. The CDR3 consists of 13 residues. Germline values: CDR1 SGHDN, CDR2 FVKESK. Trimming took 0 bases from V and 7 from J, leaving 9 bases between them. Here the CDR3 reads CASSQDLRVEAFF. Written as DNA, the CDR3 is TGTGCCAGCAGCCAAGATTTGAGGGTTGAAGCTTTCTTT.

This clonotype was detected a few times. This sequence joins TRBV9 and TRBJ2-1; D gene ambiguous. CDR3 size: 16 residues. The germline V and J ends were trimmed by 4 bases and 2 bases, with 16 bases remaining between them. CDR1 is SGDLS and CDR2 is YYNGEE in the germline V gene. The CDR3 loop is CASSPRRLTPYNEQFF. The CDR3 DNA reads TGTGCCAGCAGCCCCCGTCGGCTTACTCCCTACAATGAGCAGTTCTTC.

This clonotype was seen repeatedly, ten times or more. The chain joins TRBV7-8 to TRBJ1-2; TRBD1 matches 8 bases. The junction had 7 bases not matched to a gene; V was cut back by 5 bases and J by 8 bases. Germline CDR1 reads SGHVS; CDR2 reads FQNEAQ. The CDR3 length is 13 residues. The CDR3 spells CASSPGTGKGYTF. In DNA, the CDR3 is TGTGCCAGCAGCCCTGGGACAGGAAAGGGCTACACCTTC. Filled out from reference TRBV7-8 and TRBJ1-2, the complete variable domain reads GAGVSQSPRYKVAKRGQDVALRCDPISGHVSLFWYQQALGQGPEFLTYFQNEAQLDKSGLPSDRFFAERPEGSVSTLKIQRTQQEDSAVYLCASSPGTGKGYTFGSGTRLTVV.

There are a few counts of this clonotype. The CDR3, as DNA: TGTGCCAGCAGTGCCGTGGTTGGGGGGCTGGTAGAGACCCAGTACTTC. Amino acid sequence: CASSAVVGGLVETQYF. The chain joins TRBV28 to TRBJ2-5, with D possibly being TRBD1 or TRBD2 (6 bases each). From germline, CDR1 is MDHEN and CDR2 SYDVKM. V was trimmed by 5 bases and J by 4 bases, leaving 20 bases between them. The CDR3 totals 16 residues. The entire variable domain, with the rest obtained from reference TRBV28 and TRBJ2-5, is as follows: DVKVTQSSRYLVKRTGEKVFLECVQDMDHENMFWYRQDPGLGLRLIYFSYDVKMKEKGDIPEGYSVSREKKERFSLILESASTNQTSMYLCASSAVVGGLVETQYFGPGTRLLVL.

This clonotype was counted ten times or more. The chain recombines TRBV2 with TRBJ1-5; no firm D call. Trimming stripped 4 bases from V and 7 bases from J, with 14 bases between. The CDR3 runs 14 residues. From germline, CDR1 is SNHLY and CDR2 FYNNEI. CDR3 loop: CASSGMREYQPQHF. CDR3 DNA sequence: TGTGCCAGCAGTGGAATGCGGGAGTACCAGCCCCAGCATTTT.

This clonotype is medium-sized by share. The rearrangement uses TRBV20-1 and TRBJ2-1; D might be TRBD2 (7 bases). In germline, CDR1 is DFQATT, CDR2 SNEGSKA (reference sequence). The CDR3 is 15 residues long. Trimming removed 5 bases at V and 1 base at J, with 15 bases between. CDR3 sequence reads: CSARSEGGSYNEQFF. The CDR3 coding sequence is TGCAGTGCTCGCTCGGAGGGGGGGTCCTACAATGAGCAGTTCTTC.

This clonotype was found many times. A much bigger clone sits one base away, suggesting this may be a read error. CDR3 sequence (DNA): TGTGCCAGCAGCCCGACTAGCGGAGAGACCCAGTACTTC. Residues: CASSPTSGETQYF. The chain carries TRBV7-9 and TRBJ2-5; TRBD2 matches 9 bases. CDR1 SEHNR and CDR2 FQNEAQ come from the germline V gene (reference sequence). V gave up 5 bases and J gave up 4 bases; unmatched junction bases: 2. This CDR3 is built from 13 residues.

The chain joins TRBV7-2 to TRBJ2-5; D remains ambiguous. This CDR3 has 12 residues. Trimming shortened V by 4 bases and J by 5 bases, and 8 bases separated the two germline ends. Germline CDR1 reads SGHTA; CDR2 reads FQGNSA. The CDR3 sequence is CASSYGSETQYF. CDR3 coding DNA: TGTGCCAGCAGCTATGGGTCCGAGACCCAGTACTTC.

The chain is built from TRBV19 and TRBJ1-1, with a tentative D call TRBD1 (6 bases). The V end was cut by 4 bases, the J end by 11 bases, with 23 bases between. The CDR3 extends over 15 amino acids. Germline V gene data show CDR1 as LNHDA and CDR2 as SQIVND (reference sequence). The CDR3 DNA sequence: TGTGCCAGTAGTACCCGCCGGGACACCATCAATCGGGCTTTCTTT. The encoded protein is CASSTRRDTINRAFF.

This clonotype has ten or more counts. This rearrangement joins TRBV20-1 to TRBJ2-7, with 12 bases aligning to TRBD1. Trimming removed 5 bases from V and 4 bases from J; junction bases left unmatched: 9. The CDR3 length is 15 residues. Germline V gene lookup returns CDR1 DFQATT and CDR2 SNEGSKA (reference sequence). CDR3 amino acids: CSALNAGQGAYEQYF. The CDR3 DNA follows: TGCAGTGCTCTAAACGCGGGACAGGGGGCGTACGAGCAGTACTTC.

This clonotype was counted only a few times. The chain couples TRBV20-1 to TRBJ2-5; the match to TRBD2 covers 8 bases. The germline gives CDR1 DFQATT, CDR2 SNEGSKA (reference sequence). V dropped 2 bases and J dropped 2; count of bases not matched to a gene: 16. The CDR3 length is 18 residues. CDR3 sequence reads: CSARQASGSAWQQETQYF. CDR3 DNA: TGCAGTGCTAGACAAGCTAGCGGGTCCGCTTGGCAACAAGAGACCCAGTACTTC.

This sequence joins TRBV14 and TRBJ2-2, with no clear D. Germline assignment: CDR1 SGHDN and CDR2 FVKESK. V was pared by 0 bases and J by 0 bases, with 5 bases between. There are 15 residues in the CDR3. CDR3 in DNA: TGTGCCAGCAGCCAAGACAGTGCGAACACCGGGGAGCTGTTTTTT. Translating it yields CASSQDSANTGELFF.

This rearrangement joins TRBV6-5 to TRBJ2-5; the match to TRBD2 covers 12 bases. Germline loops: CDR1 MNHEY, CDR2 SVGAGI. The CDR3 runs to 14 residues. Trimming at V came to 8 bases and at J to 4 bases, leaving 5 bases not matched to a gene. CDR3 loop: CASLAGGPGETQYF. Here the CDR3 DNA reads TGTGCCAGCCTAGCGGGAGGGCCGGGAGAGACCCAGTACTTC.

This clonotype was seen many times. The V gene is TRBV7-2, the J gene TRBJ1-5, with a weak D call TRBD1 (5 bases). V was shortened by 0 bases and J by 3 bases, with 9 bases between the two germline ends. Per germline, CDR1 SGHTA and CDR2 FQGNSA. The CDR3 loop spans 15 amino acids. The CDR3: CASSLAGGNNQPQHF. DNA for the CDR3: TGTGCCAGCAGCTTAGCCGGGGGAAACAATCAGCCCCAGCATTTT.